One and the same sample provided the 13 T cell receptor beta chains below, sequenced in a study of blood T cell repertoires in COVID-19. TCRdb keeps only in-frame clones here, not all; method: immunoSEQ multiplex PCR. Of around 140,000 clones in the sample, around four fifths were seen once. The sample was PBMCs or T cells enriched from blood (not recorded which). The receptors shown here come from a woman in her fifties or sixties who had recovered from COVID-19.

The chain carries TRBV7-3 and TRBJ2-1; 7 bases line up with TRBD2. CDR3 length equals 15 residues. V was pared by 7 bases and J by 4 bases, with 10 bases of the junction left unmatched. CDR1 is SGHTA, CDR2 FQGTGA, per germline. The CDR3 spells CASIPYPGGYNEQFF. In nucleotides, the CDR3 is TGTGCCAGCATCCCATACCCCGGGGGGTACAATGAGCAGTTCTTC. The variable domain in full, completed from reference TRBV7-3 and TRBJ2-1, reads GAGVSQTPSNKVTEKGKYVELRCDPISGHTALYWYRQSLGQGPEFLIYFQGTGAADDSGLPNDRFFAVRPEGSVSTLKIQRTERGDSAVYLCASIPYPGGYNEQFFGPGTRLTVL.

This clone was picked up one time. CDR3 DNA: TGCGCCAGCAGCTTGGAGCTGTCCTACTATGGCTACACCTTC. Its protein is CASSLELSYYGYTF. V and J are TRBV5-1 and TRBJ1-2; D is unclear. Germline CDR1 reads SGHRS; CDR2 reads YFSETQ. The germline V and J ends were trimmed by 0 bases and 3 bases, with 9 bases remaining between them. The CDR3 is made up of 14 amino acids.

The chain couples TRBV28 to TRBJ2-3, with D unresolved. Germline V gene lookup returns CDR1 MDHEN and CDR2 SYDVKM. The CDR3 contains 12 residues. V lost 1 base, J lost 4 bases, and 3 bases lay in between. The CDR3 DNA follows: TGTGCCAGCAGTTTATCCGCAGATACGCAGTATTTT. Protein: CASSLSADTQYF. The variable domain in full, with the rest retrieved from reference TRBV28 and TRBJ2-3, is DVKVTQSSRYLVKRTGEKVFLECVQDMDHENMFWYRQDPGLGLRLIYFSYDVKMKEKGDIPEGYSVSREKKERFSLILESASTNQTSMYLCASSLSADTQYFGPGTRLTVL.

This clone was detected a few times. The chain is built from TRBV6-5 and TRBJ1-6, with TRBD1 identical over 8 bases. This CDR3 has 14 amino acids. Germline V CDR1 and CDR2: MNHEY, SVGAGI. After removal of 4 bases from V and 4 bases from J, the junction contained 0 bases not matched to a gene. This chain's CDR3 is CASSWTGYNSPLHF. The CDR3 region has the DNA TGTGCCAGCAGTTGGACAGGGTATAATTCACCCCTCCACTTT.

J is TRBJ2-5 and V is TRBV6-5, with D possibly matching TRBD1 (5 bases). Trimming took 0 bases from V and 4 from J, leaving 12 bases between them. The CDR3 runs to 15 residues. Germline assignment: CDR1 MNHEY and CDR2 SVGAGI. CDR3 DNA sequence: TGTGCCAGCAGTTACTCGCTAGGGGTTGCAGAGACCCAGTACTTC. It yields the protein CASSYSLGVAETQYF.

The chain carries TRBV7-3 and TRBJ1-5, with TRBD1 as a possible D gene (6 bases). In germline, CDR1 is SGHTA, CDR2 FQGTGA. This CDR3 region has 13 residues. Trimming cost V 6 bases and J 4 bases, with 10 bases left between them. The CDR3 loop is CASSPDRNQPQHF. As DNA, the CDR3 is TGTGCCAGCAGTCCCGACAGGAATCAGCCCCAGCATTTT.

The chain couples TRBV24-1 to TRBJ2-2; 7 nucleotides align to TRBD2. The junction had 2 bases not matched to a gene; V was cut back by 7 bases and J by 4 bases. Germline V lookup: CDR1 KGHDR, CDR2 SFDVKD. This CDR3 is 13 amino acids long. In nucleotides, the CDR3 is TGTGCCACCAGCGGGGAGGGCACCGGGGAGCTGTTTTTT. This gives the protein CATSGEGTGELFF.

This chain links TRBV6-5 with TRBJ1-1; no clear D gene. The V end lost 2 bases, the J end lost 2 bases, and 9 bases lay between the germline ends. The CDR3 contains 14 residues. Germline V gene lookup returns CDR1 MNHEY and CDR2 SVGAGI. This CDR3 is CASSYDGFNTEAFF. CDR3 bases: TGTGCCAGCAGTTACGACGGGTTTAACACTGAAGCTTTCTTT.

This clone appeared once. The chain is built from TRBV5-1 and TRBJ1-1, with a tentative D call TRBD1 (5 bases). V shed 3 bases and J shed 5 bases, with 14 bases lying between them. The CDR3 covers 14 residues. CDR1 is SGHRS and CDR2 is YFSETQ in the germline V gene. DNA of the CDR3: TGCGCCAGCAGCTCGGGGGACGCAGGTACTGAAGCTTTCTTT. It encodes CASSSGDAGTEAFF.

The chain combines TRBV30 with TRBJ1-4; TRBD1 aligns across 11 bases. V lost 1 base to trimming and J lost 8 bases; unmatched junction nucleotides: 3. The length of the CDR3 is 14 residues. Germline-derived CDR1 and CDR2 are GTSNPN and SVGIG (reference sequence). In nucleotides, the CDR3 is TGTGCCTGGAGTGCCGGGACAGGGGGAGAAAAACTGTTTTTT. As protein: CAWSAGTGGEKLFF.

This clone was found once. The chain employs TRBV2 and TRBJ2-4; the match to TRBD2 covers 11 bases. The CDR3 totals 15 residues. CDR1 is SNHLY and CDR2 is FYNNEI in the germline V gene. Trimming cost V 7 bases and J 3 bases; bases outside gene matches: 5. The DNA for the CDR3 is TGTGCCAGCACCCGACTAGCGGGGCTCAAAAACATTCAGTACTTC. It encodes CASTRLAGLKNIQYF. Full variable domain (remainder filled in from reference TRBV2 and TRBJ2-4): EPEVTQTPSHQVTQMGQEVILRCVPISNHLYFYWYRQILGQKVEFLVSFYNNEISEKSEIFDDQFSVERPDGSNFTLKIRSTKLEDSAMYFCASTRLAGLKNIQYFGAGTRLSVL.

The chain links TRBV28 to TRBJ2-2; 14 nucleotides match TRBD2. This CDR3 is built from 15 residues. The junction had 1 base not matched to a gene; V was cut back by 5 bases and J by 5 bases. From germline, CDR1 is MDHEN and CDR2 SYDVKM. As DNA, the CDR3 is TGTGCCAGCAGTAGGACTAGCGGGGGGACCGGGGAGCTGTTTTTT. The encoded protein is CASSRTSGGTGELFF.

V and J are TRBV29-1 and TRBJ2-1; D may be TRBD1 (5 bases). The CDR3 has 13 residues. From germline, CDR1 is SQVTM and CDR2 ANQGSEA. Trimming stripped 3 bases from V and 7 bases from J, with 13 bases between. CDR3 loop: CSVEVTAGNEQFF. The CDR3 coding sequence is TGCAGCGTTGAGGTAACTGCAGGGAATGAGCAGTTCTTC.